The 20 T cell receptor beta chains below come from one sample, sequenced in a study of regulatory T cells in long-lasting Graves disease. Documented time point: newly diagnosed GD, antithyroid drugs for less than 3 months. TCR sequences were obtained from RNA taken from PBMCs. Libraries of TCR beta came from iRepertoire HTBI primers plus Arm-PCR of CDR3 regions. A single record per CDR3 protein comes from TCRdb applying MiXCR to the multiplex PCR reads. This sample has roughly 350,000 distinct CDR3 sequences, with 16% found just once. The same data also went into a second study, on T cells in Graves' hyperthyroidism and ophthalmopathy.

Source: peripheral blood mononuclear cells (PBMCs), taken at new diagnosis, from a patient treated with antithyroid drugs. These receptors all come from a man aged 35 to 55 with Graves disease.

Ten or more counts support this clonotype. The rearrangement links TRBV30 to TRBJ2-7; D remains ambiguous. Trimming removed 3 bases from V and 3 bases from J, with 12 bases in between. CDR3 length equals 13 residues. CDR1 GTSNPN and CDR2 SVGIG come from the germline V gene (reference sequence). The CDR3 nucleotides read TGTGCCTGGAGCCGGTGGTCATACTACGAGCAGTACTTC. Translated: CAWSRWSYYEQYF.

In this sample, this clonotype turned up a few times. V usage is TRBV5-1 and J usage is TRBJ2-1, with 11 bases that match TRBD2. Germline V gene sequence: CDR1 SGHRS, CDR2 YFSETQ. The CDR3 runs 17 residues. With V trimmed by 0 bases and J by 3 bases, 5 bases remained unmatched. In nucleotides, the CDR3 is TGCGCCAGCAGCTTGGTGACTAGCGGGGATTACTACAATGAGCAGTTCTTC. It specifies CASSLVTSGDYYNEQFF.

In its sample, this clonotype was seen many times. The chain couples TRBV5-1 to TRBJ1-2; D unclear. CDR1 and CDR2 (germline): SGHRS, YFSETQ. The ends were cut back, 4 bases at V and 8 bases at J, with 21 bases in the middle. The CDR3 runs to 15 residues. CDR3 nucleotides: TGCGCCAGCAGCCCCGAAGTAGGCGGTTGGGCAGGCTACACCTTC. This gives the protein CASSPEVGGWAGYTF.

This clonotype was picked up many times. The chain uses TRBV5-1 and TRBJ2-7; D may match TRBD1 or TRBD2 (5 bases each). Looked up from germline, CDR1 is SGHRS and CDR2 is YFSETQ. The V end lost 6 bases, the J end lost 2 bases, and 12 bases lay between the germline ends. The CDR3 is made up of 13 amino acids. The CDR3 DNA follows: TGCGCCAGCACGGAGGACAATACCTACGAGCAGTACTTC. Protein: CASTEDNTYEQYF.

The rearrangement joins TRBV19 to TRBJ2-1; 7 nucleotides match TRBD1. Germline V CDR1 and CDR2: LNHDA, SQIVND (reference sequence). V shed 3 bases and J 5 bases; nucleotides not matched to a gene: 7. The CDR3 runs 15 residues. CDR3 sequence: CASSIRDRDNNEQFF. CDR3 nucleotide sequence: TGTGCCAGTAGTATCCGAGACAGGGACAACAATGAGCAGTTCTTC.

This clonotype has just a few counts. This sequence joins TRBV19 and TRBJ2-5; possibly TRBD1 for D (5 bases). This CDR3 has 13 amino acids. The V end was cut by 6 bases, the J end by 6 bases, with 14 bases between. Germline V CDR1 and CDR2: LNHDA, SQIVND (reference sequence). CDR3 bases: TGTGCCAGTAGCCCCGGACAAGAGCAGACCCAGTACTTC. It specifies CASSPGQEQTQYF.

Many counts were recorded for this clonotype. This chain connects TRBV30 to TRBJ1-5, with D possibly matching TRBD1 (6 bases). Trimming left V 3 bases short and J 5 bases short, with 11 bases between. Germline loops: CDR1 GTSNPN, CDR2 SVGIG (reference sequence). The CDR3 length is 13 residues. The CDR3 spells CAWSPGAYQPQHF. In DNA, the CDR3 is TGTGCCTGGAGCCCGGGGGCTTATCAGCCCCAGCATTTT.

The chain combines TRBV9 with TRBJ2-7; 8 bases agree with TRBD2. Germline CDR1 and CDR2: SGDLS and YYNGEE. The V segment lost 4 bases and the J segment 3 bases; nucleotides outside the gene matches: 15. The CDR3 sequence is 17 residues long. CDR3 sequence: CASSSGSSGGTDYEQYF. The CDR3 coding sequence is TGTGCCAGCAGCTCCGGCAGCTCGGGGGGGACGGACTACGAGCAGTACTTC.

In this sample, this clonotype turned up many times. As the CDR3 is not closed by the conserved phenylalanine or tryptophan, this likely results from a read error. J is TRBJ2-7 and V is TRBV2, with D possibly being TRBD2 (6 bases). Trimming shortened V by 7 bases and J by 1 base, and 8 bases separated the two germline ends. Germline V gene sequence: CDR1 SNHLY, CDR2 FYNNEI. The CDR3 contains 12 residues. The CDR3 loop is CASTGGSYEQYL. DNA for the CDR3: TGTGCCAGCACCGGGGGTTCCTACGAGCAGTACCTC.

This clonotype occurred many times. The rearrangement links TRBV2 to TRBJ1-6, with D possibly being TRBD1 (5 bases). The ends were cut back, 7 bases at V and 7 bases at J, with 8 bases in the middle. The CDR3 covers 12 residues. Germline CDR1 is SNHLY and CDR2 is FYNNEI. The CDR3 is CASKGENSPLHF. CDR3 bases: TGTGCCAGCAAAGGGGAGAATTCACCCCTCCACTTT.

There are a few counts of this clonotype. The V and J genes are TRBV19 and TRBJ1-5; D ambiguous. The CDR3 has 16 amino acids. CDR1 and CDR2 from the germline V gene are LNHDA and SQIVND (reference sequence). V was trimmed by 8 bases and J by 3 bases, leaving 20 bases between them. DNA of the CDR3: TGTGCCAGTGACGGTGGAGGAGGGTATAACAATCAGCCCCAGCATTTT. Protein: CASDGGGGYNNQPQHF.

This clonotype was observed a handful of times. The chain recombines TRBV6-1 with TRBJ2-2; the match to TRBD1 covers 9 bases. Germline CDR1 MNHNS, CDR2 SASEGT. V lost 6 bases, J lost 6 bases, and 8 bases stayed unmatched. The CDR3 loop spans 15 amino acids. The CDR3 protein is CASRHDRGESGELFF. The DNA of the CDR3 is TGTGCCAGCAGACATGACAGGGGGGAGTCCGGGGAGCTGTTTTTT.

The genes are TRBV24-1 and TRBJ1-2; D uncertain. CDR1 is KGHDR and CDR2 is SFDVKD in the germline V gene. V was cut by 2 bases and J by 4 bases, with 10 bases left in between. The CDR3 runs 14 residues. The CDR3 loop is CATSDSLHGYGYTF. The CDR3 DNA reads as TGTGCCACCAGTGATTCCCTACATGGCTATGGCTACACCTTC.

This clonotype was counted a few times. The rearrangement uses TRBV9 and TRBJ2-1; 14 bases are a match to TRBD2. CDR3 length equals 17 residues. The germline gives CDR1 SGDLS, CDR2 YYNGEE. Trimming cost V 2 bases and J 4 bases; bases outside gene matches: 5. Here the CDR3 reads CASSVGLAGATYNEQFF. CDR3 sequence (DNA): TGTGCCAGCAGCGTGGGACTAGCGGGGGCGACATACAATGAGCAGTTCTTC.

This clonotype was observed many times. The chain links TRBV27 to TRBJ2-5; a weak D match, TRBD1 (6 bases). The CDR3 totals 14 residues. Germline values: CDR1 MNHEY, CDR2 SMNVEV (reference sequence). Trimming removed 6 bases at V and 1 base at J, with 12 bases between. CDR3 bases: TGTGCCAGCAGGCGGTCAGGGGTCCAAGAGACCCAGTACTTC. Protein: CASRRSGVQETQYF.

In DNA, the CDR3 is TGTGCCAGCAGCCGGAGTTGGACAGGGAATTTCGACAATGAGCAGTTCTTC. Encoded protein: CASSRSWTGNFDNEQFF. This chain uses TRBV5-6 with TRBJ2-1, with 8 bases lining up with TRBD1. The CDR3 runs 17 residues. J was trimmed by 5 bases and V by 4 bases; bases with no gene match: 14. Germline V gene sequence: CDR1 SGHDT, CDR2 YYEEEE.

This clonotype has only a few counts. The CDR3 spells CSALAGEKLFF. The CDR3 nucleotides are TGCAGTGCTTTGGCGGGTGAAAAACTGTTTTTT. The chain employs TRBV20-1 and TRBJ1-4; D gene unclear. Germline loops: CDR1 DFQATT, CDR2 SNEGSKA (reference sequence). V lost 5 bases and J lost 7, with 8 bases in between. The CDR3 contains 11 residues.

This clonotype was seen a handful of times. The rearrangement joins TRBV6-1 to TRBJ2-3, with TRBD1 matching 8 bases. CDR3 length: 14 amino acids. Losses at the gene ends were 8 bases for V and 4 bases for J; bases not matched to a gene: 8. From germline, CDR1 is MNHNS and CDR2 SASEGT. CDR3 in DNA: TGTGCCAGCCATCCAGGGGGCGCAGCAGATACGCAGTATTTT. As protein: CASHPGGAADTQYF.

J is TRBJ1-3 and V is TRBV9, with D uncertain. V lost 0 bases and J lost 0, with 7 bases in between. Germline lookup yields CDR1 SGDLS and CDR2 YYNGEE. The CDR3 spans 15 residues. The CDR3 is CASSVEPSSGNTIYF. DNA for the CDR3: TGTGCCAGCAGCGTAGAACCGAGCTCTGGAAACACCATATATTTT.

This clonotype was picked up many times. The chain joins TRBV18 to TRBJ1-2; a weak D match, TRBD1 (5 bases). The CDR3 has 14 amino acids. The V end lost 3 bases, the J end lost 5 bases, and 13 bases lay between the germline ends. CDR1 KGHSH and CDR2 LQKENI come from the germline V gene. The CDR3 loop is CASSPGYRSYGYTF. DNA for the CDR3: TGTGCCAGCTCACCCGGGTACAGGAGTTATGGCTACACCTTC.